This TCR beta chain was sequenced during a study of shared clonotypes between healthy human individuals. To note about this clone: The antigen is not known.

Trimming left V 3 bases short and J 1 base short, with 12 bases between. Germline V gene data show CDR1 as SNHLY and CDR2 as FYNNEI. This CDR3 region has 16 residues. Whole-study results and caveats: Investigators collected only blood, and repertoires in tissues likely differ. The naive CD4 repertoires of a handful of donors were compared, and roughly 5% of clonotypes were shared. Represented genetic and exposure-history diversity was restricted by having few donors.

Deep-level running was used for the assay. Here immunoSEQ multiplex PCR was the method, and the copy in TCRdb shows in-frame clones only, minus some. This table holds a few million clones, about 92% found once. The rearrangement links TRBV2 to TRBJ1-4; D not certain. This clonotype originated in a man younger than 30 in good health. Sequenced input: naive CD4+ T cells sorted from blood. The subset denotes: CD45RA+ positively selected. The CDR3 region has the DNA TGTGCCAGCAGTGACATGCTCCTGCGAACTAATGAAAAACTGTTTTTT. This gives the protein CASSDMLLRTNEKLFF.